Following are 10 T cell receptor beta chains from one sample sequenced in a study of tumor-infiltrating lymphocytes in primary liver carcinoma. Using a constant-region primer together with ProtoScript II reverse transcriptase, TCR beta cDNA was made from 500 ng of total RNA. Investigators got TCR beta libraries out of three nested multiplex PCR rounds, done with slightly modified ARM-PCR. Use of TRBV1-TRBV30 forward primers with a C-beta reverse primer characterized the first two PCR rounds, which lasted approximately 11 cycles each. One entry per CDR3 protein results from TCRdb running MiXCR on the multiplex PCR reads. Among 45,000 to 65,000 distinct CDR3 sequences listed, around 82% were seen once. Bulk tissue was left unsorted, and RNA and DNA were co-extracted from about 20-30 mg of it. The source material was liver tumor tissue from sampling region 5. Subset described: tumor region T5, tumor centre. The source of these receptors is a man aged 40-49 years with primary liver carcinoma and hepatitis B virus infection.

This clonotype was counted once. The chain recombines TRBV5-4 with TRBJ2-7; D could derive from TRBD1 or TRBD2 (5 bases each). The CDR3 contains 14 residues. Trimming stripped 5 bases from V and 6 bases from J, with 18 bases between. CDR1 and CDR2 from the germline V gene are SGHNT and YYREEE (reference sequence). The CDR3 bases are TGTGCCAGCAGATTGCCGGGGCCTACCAGCGAGCAGTACTTC. Translation gives CASRLPGPTSEQYF.

This chain joins TRBV20-1 and TRBJ2-1; 9 positions agree with TRBD2. V was pared by 7 bases and J by 4 bases, with 5 bases of the junction left unmatched. Germline V gene sequence: CDR1 DFQATT, CDR2 SNEGSKA (reference sequence). The CDR3 extends over 13 amino acids. The CDR3, as DNA: TGCAGTGTCCGACTAGCGGATTACAATGAGCAGTTCTTC. This codes for CSVRLADYNEQFF.

This clonotype was seen at least ten times. One base away lies a much larger clone, so this may be a sequencing read error. The chain carries TRBV7-9 and TRBJ2-1; D remains ambiguous. With 2 bases removed from V and 12 bases from J, the gap between germline ends came to 17 bases. The CDR3 totals 14 residues. Per the germline V gene, CDR1 is SEHNR and CDR2 is FQNEAQ (reference sequence). Written as DNA, the CDR3 is TGTGCCAGCAGCTTATCACTCCCTAGTCATGGGCAGTTCTTC. It specifies CASSLSLPSHGQFF.

The CDR3 spells CAGNDGYEQYF. The CDR3, as DNA: TGTGCCGGCAATGACGGCTACGAGCAGTACTTC. The rearrangement joins TRBV6-1 to TRBJ2-7, with no clear D. V gave up 11 bases and J gave up 3 bases, with 11 bases separating them. Germline CDR1 MNHNS, CDR2 SASEGT. CDR3 length: 11 amino acids.

A note on this clonotype: This may be a read error, as it is one base from a much larger clone. V gene TRBV19 combines with J gene TRBJ1-1, with TRBD1 as a possible D gene (6 bases). Germline loops: CDR1 LNHDA, CDR2 SQIVND (reference sequence). This CDR3 has 13 amino acids. CDR3 sequence reads: CASNRDGDTEALF. In DNA, the CDR3 is TGTGCTAGCAACAGGGATGGGGACACTGAAGCTTTATTT.

This clonotype has a count of ten or more. The chain carries TRBV25-1 and TRBJ2-7; 9 nucleotides line up with TRBD1. J lost 4 bases, V lost 1 base, and 2 bases had no gene match. Germline V gene data show CDR1 as MGHDK and CDR2 as SYGVNS. This CDR3 has 14 amino acids. In nucleotides, the CDR3 is TGTGCCAGCAGTGAATGGGGACAGGGTTACGAGCAGTACTTC. It translates to CASSEWGQGYEQYF.

About this clonotype: This CDR3 is missing its conserved last phenylalanine or tryptophan, likely due to a read error. The V gene is TRBV11-1, the J gene TRBJ2-1; D remains ambiguous. Trimming took off 8 bases at V and 0 bases at J, with 17 bases between the two ends. CDR1 and CDR2 from the germline V gene are SGHAT and FQDESV (reference sequence). CDR3 length equals 16 residues. The chain's CDR3 is CASGPRVADSYNEQFL. CDR3 coding DNA: TGTGCCAGCGGCCCCCGTGTGGCGGACTCCTACAATGAGCAGTTCCTC.

This clonotype was counted many times. The J gene is TRBJ1-2, the V gene TRBV5-1, with 8 bases aligning to TRBD1. The CDR3 runs 15 residues. J gave up 6 bases and V 0 bases, and 7 bases lay outside the gene matches. Germline V gene lookup returns CDR1 SGHRS and CDR2 YFSETQ. The CDR3 protein is CASSLVLGQGDGYTF. For the CDR3, the DNA is TGCGCCAGCAGCTTGGTATTAGGACAGGGAGATGGCTACACCTTC.

The rearrangement joins TRBV12-3 or TRBV12-4 to TRBJ2-4; 9 nucleotides agree with TRBD1. This CDR3 is built from 17 residues. The V gene end was trimmed by 6 bases and the J gene end by 6 bases; junction bases not matched to a gene: 15. This CDR3 reads CASSLFDPGQGTNIQYF. The DNA of the CDR3 is TGTGCCAGCAGCCTTTTTGACCCGGGACAGGGTACAAACATTCAGTACTTC.

This chain links TRBV21-1 with TRBJ1-5; TRBD1 was called by the table and not checked on the DNA. TRBV21-1 corresponds to a pseudogene. The length of the CDR3 is 14 residues. The CDR3 region has the DNA TGTGCCAGCACCAGATCCCCAGGGAGTCAGCCTCAGCATTTT. This translates into CASTRSPGSQPQHF.